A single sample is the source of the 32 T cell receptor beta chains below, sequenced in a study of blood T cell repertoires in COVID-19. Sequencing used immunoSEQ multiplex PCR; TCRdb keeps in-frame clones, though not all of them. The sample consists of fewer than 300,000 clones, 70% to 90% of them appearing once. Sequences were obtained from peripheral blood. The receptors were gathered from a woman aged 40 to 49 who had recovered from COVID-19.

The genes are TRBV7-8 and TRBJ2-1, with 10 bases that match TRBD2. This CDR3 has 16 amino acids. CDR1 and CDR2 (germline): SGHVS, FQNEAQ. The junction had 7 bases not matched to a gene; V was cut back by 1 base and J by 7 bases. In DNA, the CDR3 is TGTGCCAGCAGCTTAGGTGGGGGGACTAGCGTGAATGAGCAGTTCTTC. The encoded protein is CASSLGGGTSVNEQFF.

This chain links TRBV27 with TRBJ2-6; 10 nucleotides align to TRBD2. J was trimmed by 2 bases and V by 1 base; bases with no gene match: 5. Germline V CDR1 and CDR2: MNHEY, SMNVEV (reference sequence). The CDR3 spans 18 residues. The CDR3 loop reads CASSLLASGSAGANVLTF. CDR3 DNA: TGTGCCAGCAGTTTATTGGCTAGCGGGAGTGCTGGGGCCAACGTCCTGACTTTC.

CDR3 in amino acids: CASSRLNQETQYF. CDR3 nucleotide sequence: TGTGCCAGCAGCAGACTAAACCAAGAGACCCAGTACTTC. The rearrangement joins TRBV12-3 or TRBV12-4 to TRBJ2-5; D is possibly TRBD2 (5 bases). V shed 6 bases and J shed 0 bases, with 8 bases lying between them. The CDR3 length is 13 residues.

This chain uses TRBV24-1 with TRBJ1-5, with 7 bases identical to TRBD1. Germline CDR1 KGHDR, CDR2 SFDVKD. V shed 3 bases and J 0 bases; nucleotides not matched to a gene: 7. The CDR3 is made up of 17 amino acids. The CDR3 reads CATSDPTGTDSNQPQHF. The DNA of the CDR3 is TGTGCCACCAGTGATCCAACTGGGACAGATAGCAATCAGCCCCAGCATTTT.

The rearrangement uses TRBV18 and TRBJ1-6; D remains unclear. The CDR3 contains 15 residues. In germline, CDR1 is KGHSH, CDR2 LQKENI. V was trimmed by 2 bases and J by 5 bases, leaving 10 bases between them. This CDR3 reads CASSPGSKNNSPLHF. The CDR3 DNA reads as TGTGCCAGCTCACCAGGGAGTAAGAATAATTCACCCCTCCACTTT.

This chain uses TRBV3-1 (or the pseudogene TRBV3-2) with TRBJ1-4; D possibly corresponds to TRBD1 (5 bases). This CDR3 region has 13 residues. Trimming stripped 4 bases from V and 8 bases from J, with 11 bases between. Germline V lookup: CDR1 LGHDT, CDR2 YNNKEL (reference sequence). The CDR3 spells CASSPGVREKLFF. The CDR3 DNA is TGTGCCAGCAGCCCGGGGGTGAGGGAAAAACTGTTTTTT.

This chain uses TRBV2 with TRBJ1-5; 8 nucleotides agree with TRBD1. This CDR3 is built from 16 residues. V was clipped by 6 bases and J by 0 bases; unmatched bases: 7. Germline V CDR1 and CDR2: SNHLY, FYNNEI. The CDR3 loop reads CASRGTGTYSNQPQHF. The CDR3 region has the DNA TGTGCCAGCAGGGGGACAGGCACTTATAGCAATCAGCCCCAGCATTTT.

Here the CDR3 DNA reads TGTGCCAGCAGTTACTCGGGACAGGGGGCTGGTAGTGGCTACACCTTC. Its translation is CASSYSGQGAGSGYTF. The chain joins TRBV6-5 to TRBJ1-2, with 12 bases aligning to TRBD1. This CDR3 spans 16 amino acids. Germline assignment: CDR1 MNHEY and CDR2 SVGAGI. With 0 bases clipped from V and 7 bases from J, the junction kept 6 bases outside the gene matches.

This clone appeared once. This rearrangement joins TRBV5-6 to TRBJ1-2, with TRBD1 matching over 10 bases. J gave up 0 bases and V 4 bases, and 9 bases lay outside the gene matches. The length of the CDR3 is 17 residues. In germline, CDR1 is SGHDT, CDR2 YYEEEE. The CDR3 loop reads CASSRKTGGIPNYGYTF. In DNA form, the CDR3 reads TGTGCCAGCAGCCGAAAGACAGGGGGCATCCCTAACTATGGCTACACCTTC.

This CDR3 is CASSAPPGLASGTQYF. The DNA of the CDR3 is TGTGCCAGCAGTGCACCCCCGGGACTAGCGAGTGGCACGCAGTATTTT. The V and J genes are TRBV6-1 and TRBJ2-3, with 10 bases matching TRBD2. With V trimmed by 4 bases and J by 9 bases, 13 bases remained unmatched. Per germline, CDR1 MNHNS and CDR2 SASEGT. The CDR3 contains 16 residues.

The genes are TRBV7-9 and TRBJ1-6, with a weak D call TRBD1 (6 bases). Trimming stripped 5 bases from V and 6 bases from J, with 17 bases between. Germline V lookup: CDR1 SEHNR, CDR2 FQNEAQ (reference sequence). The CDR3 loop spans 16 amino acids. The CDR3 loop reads CASSPPGRQANSPLHF. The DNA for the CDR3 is TGTGCCAGCAGCCCACCGGGGCGACAGGCTAATTCACCCCTCCACTTT.

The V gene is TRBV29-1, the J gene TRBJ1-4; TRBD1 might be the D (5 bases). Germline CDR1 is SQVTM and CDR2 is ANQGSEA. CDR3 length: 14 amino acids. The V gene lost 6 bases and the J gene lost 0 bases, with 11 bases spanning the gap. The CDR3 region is CSVGGGATNEKLFF. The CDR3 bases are TGCAGCGTCGGGGGAGGGGCAACTAATGAAAAACTGTTTTTT.

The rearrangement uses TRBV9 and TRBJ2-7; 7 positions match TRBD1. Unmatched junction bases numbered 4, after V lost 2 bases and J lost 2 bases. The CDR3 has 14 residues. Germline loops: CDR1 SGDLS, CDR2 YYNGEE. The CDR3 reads CASSVGTVPYEQYF. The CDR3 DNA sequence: TGTGCCAGCAGCGTTGGGACAGTTCCCTACGAGCAGTACTTC. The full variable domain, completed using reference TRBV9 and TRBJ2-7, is DSGVTQTPKHLITATGQRVTLRCSPRSGDLSVYWYQQSLDQGLQFLIQYYNGEERAKGNILERFSAQQFPDLHSELNLSSLELGDSALYFCASSVGTVPYEQYFGPGTRLTVT.

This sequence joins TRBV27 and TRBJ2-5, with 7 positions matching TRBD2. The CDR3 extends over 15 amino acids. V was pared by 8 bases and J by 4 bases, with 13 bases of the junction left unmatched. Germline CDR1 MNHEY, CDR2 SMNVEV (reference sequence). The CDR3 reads CASGPRGDAGETQYF. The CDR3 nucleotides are TGTGCCAGCGGCCCCCGGGGGGACGCGGGAGAGACCCAGTACTTC.

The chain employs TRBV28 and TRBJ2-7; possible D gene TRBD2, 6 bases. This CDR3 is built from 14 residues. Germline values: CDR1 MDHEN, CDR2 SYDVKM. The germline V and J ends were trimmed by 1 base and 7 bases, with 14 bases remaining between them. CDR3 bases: TGTGCCAGCAGTTTATCGCCCAGGGCGGGGGAGCAGTACTTC. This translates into CASSLSPRAGEQYF.

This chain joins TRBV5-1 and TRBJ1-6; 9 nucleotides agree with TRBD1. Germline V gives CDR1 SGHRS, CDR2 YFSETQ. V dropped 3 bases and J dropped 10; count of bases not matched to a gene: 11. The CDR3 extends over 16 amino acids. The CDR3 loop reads CASSSTTGTGRSPLHF. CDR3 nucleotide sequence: TGCGCCAGCAGCTCGACCACCGGGACAGGGCGATCACCCCTCCACTTT.

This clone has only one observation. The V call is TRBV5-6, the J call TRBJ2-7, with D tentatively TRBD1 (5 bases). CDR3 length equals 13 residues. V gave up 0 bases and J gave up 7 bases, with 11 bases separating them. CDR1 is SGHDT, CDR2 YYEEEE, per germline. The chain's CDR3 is CASSLVQGSEQYV. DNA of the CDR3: TGTGCCAGCAGCTTGGTGCAGGGCTCGGAGCAGTACGTC.

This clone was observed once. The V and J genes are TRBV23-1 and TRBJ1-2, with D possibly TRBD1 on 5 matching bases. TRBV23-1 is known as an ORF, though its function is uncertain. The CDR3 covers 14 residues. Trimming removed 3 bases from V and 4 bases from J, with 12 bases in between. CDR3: CASSHGGLPYGYTF. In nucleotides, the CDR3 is TGCGCCAGCAGTCACGGGGGACTGCCCTATGGCTACACCTTC.

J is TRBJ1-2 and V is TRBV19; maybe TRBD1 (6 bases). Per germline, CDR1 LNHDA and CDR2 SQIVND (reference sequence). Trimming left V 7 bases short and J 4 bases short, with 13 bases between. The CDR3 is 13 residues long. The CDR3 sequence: CASKGRGPYGYTF. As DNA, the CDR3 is TGTGCCAGTAAAGGCAGGGGTCCCTATGGCTACACCTTC.

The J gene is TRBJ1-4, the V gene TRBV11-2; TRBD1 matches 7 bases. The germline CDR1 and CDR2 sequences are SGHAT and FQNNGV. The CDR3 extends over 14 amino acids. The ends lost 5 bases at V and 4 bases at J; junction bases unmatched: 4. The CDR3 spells CASSRDRYNEKLFF. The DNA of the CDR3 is TGTGCCAGCAGCAGGGACAGATATAATGAAAAACTGTTTTTT.

Here the CDR3 DNA reads TGCAGTGCTAGTCGATCGGGGACTAGCGGGGGGGAAGGCGATGAGCAGTTCTTC. Residues: CSASRSGTSGGEGDEQFF. V is TRBV20-1 and J is TRBJ2-1, with 16 bases identical to TRBD2. The CDR3 consists of 18 residues. Trimming cost V 3 bases and J 8 bases; bases outside gene matches: 13. The germline V gene has CDR1 DFQATT and CDR2 SNEGSKA (reference sequence).

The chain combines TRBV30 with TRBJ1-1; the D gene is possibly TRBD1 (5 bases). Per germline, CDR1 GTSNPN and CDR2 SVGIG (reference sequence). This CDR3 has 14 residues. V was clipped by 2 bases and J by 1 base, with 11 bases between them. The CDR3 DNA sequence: TGTGCCTGGAGTAGGGTCAGGGCGAACACTGAAGCTTTCTTT. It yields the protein CAWSRVRANTEAFF.

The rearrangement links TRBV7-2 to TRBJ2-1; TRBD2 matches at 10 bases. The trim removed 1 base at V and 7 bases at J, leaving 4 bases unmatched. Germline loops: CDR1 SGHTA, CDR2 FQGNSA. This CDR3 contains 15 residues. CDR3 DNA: TGTGCCAGCAGCTTAGGAGCGGGAGGGTGGAATGAGCAGTTCTTC. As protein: CASSLGAGGWNEQFF.

The CDR3 loop reads CASSYGGRAGETQYF. CDR3 sequence (DNA): TGTGCCAGCAGTTACGGCGGGAGGGCTGGAGAGACCCAGTACTTC. V gene TRBV6-5 combines with J gene TRBJ2-5; 9 nucleotides line up with TRBD2. This CDR3 has 15 amino acids. Germline V gene sequence: CDR1 MNHEY, CDR2 SVGAGI. Trimming took 2 bases from V and 4 from J; bases not matched to a gene: 5.

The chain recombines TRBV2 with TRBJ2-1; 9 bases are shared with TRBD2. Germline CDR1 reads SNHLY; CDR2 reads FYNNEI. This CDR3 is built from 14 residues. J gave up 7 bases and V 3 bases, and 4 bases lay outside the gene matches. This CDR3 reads CASSDSGSVNEQFF. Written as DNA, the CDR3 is TGTGCCAGCAGTGATAGCGGGAGTGTAAATGAGCAGTTCTTC.

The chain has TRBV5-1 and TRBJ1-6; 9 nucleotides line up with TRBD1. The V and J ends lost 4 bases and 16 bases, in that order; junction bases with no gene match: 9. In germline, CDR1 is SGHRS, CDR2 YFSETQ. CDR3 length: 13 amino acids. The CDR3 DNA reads TGCGCCAGCAGCACCCGACAGGGGGACCGGCTCCACTTT. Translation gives CASSTRQGDRLHF.

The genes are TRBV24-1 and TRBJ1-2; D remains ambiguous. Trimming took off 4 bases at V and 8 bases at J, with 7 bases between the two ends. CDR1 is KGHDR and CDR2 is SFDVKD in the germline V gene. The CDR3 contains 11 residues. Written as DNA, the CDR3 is TGTGCCACCAGTGACCGGGAGGGCTACACCTTC. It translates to CATSDREGYTF.

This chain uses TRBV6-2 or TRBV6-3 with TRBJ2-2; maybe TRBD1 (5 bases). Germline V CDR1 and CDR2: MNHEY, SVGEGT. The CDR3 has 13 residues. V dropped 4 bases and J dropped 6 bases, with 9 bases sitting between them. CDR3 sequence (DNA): TGTGCCAGCAGTTGGGGCCTCCCCGGGGAGCTGTTTTTT. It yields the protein CASSWGLPGELFF.

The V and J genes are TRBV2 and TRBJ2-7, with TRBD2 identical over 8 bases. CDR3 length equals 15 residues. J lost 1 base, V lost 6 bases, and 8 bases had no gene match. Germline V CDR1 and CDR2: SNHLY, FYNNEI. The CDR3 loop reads CASRRDPGGSYEQYF. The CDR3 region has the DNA TGTGCCAGCAGACGTGACCCGGGAGGGTCCTACGAGCAGTACTTC.

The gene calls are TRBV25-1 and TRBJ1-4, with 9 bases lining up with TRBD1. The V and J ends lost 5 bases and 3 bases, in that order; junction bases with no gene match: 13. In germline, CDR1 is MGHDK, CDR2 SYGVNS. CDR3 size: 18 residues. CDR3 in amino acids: CASSHRPGQGAANEKLFF. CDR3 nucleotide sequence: TGTGCCAGCAGTCATCGACCGGGACAGGGTGCGGCTAATGAAAAACTGTTTTTT.

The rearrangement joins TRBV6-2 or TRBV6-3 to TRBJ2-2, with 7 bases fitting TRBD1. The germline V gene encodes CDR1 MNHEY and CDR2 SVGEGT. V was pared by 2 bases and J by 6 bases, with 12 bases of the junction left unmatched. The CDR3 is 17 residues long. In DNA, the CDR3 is TGTGCCAGCAGTTACGGGAGAACAGGGGTTCGGGCCGGGGAGCTGTTTTTT. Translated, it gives CASSYGRTGVRAGELFF.

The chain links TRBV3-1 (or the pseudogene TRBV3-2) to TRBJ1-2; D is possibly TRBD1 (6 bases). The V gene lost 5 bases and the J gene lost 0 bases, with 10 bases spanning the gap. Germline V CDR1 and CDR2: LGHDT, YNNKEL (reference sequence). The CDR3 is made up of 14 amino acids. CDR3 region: CASSWTATNYGYTF. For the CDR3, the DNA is TGTGCCAGCAGCTGGACAGCTACTAACTATGGCTACACCTTC.